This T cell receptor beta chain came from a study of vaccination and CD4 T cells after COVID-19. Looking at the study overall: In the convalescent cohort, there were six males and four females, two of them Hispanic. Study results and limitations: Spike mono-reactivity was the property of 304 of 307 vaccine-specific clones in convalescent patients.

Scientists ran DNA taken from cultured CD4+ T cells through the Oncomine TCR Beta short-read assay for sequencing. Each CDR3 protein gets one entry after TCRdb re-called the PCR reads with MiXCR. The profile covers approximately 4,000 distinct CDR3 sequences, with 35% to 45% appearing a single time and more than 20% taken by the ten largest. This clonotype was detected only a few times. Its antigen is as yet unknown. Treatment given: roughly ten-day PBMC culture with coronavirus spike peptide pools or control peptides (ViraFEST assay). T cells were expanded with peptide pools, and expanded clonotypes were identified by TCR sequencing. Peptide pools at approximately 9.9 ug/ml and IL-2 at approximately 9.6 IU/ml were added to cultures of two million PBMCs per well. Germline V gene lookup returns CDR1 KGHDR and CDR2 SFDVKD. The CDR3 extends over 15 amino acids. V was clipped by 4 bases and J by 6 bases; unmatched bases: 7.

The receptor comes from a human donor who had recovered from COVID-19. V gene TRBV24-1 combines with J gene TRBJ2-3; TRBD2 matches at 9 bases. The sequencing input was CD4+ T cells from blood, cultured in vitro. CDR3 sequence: CATSDRSGSGDTQYF. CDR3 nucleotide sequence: TGTGCCACCAGTGACCGTAGCGGGAGCGGGGATACGCAGTATTTT.